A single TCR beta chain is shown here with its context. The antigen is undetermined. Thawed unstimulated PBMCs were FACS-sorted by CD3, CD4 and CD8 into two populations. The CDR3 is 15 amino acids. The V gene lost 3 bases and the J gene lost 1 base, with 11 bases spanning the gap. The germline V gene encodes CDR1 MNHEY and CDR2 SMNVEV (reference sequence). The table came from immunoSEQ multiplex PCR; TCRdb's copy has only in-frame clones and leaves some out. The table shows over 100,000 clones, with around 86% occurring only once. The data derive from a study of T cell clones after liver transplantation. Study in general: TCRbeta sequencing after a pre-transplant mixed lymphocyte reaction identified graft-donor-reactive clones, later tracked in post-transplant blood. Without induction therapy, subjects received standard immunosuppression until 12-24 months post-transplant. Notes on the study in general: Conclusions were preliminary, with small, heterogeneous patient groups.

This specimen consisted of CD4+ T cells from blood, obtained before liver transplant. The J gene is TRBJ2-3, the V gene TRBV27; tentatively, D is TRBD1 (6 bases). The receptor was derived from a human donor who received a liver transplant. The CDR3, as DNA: TGTGCCAGCAGTTTTCAGGGGCCTGGCACAGATACGCAGTATTTT. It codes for CASSFQGPGTDTQYF.